This TCR beta chain originates from a study of blood T cell repertoires in COVID-19. Study information: Both acute and convalescent COVID-19 samples were obtained from the United States, Italy and Spain.

This clone is a singleton in its sample. The length of the CDR3 is 13 residues. V trimming: 6 bases; J trimming: 7 bases; junction bases outside the gene matches: 7. Per germline, CDR1 SGHTA and CDR2 FQGNSA. TCRdb keeps only in-frame clones here, not all; method: immunoSEQ multiplex PCR. The profile shows around 140,000 clones, 88% of them singletons. What was sequenced was peripheral blood. This sequence joins TRBV7-2 and TRBJ1-2; 8 positions match TRBD1. The sequence was collected from an older woman with acute or convalescent COVID-19. The CDR3 sequence is CASSSGQESGYTF. The DNA of the CDR3 is TGTGCCAGCAGTTCGGGACAGGAGAGTGGCTACACCTTC.